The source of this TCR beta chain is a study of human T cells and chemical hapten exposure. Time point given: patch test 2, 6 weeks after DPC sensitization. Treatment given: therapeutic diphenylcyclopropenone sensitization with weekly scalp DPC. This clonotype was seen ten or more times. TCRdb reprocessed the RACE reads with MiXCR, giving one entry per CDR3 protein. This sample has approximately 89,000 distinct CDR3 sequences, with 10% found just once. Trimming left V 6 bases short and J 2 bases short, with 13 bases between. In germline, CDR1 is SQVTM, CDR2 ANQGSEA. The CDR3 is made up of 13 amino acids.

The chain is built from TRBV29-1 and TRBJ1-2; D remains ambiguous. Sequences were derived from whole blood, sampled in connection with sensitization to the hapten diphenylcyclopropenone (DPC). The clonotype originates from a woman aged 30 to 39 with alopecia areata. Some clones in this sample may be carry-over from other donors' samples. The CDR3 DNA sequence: TGCAGCGTGGGTAATGGCCGAAACTATGGCTACACCTTC. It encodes CSVGNGRNYGYTF.